This is a list of T cell receptor beta chains from one sample in a study of blood T cell repertoires in COVID-19. Sequencing used immunoSEQ multiplex PCR; TCRdb keeps in-frame clones, though not all of them. This sample yields 150,000 or so clones, of which 84% are seen a single time; roughly an eighth belongs to the top ten. Sequencing was carried out using peripheral blood. These TCRs come from a man aged 18 to 30 with active or convalescent COVID-19. Each CDR3 is given with its conserved first and last residue. D genes are given only for firm matches. Clone size is stated in some rows and not others, as once, few, many or a class when expanded.

>TRBV19|NA|TRBJ1-2|NA
CASSIGGGQRSYGYTF
TGTGCCAGTAGTATAGGAGGCGGACAGAGATCTTATGGCTACACCTTC
>TRBV5-8|NA|TRBJ2-3|TRBD2
CASSLAQLAGGTDTQYF
TGTGCCAGCAGCTTGGCCCAACTAGCGGGGGGCACAGATACGCAGTATTTT
>TRBV9|few|TRBJ2-7|NA
CASSPGGIYIDEQYF
TGTGCCAGCAGCCCAGGGGGGATTTATATCGACGAGCAGTACTTC
>TRBV28|NA|TRBJ1-4|NA
CASSLYRAGDEKLFF
TGTGCCAGCAGTTTATATCGAGCGGGGGATGAAAAACTGTTTTTT
>TRBV6-1|NA|TRBJ1-6|NA
CASSEVGQSLHF
TGTGCCAGCAGTGAAGTGGGGCAGTCTCTCCACTTT
>TRBV19|few|TRBJ2-1|NA
CASSIADYNEQFF
TGTGCCAGTAGTATTGCGGACTACAATGAGCAGTTCTTC
>TRBV6-1|NA|TRBJ2-3|NA
CASSEALTDTQYF
TGTGCCAGCAGTGAAGCCCTCACAGATACGCAGTATTTT
>TRBV4-1|NA|TRBJ1-5|NA
CASSQAGGQPQHF
TGCGCCAGCAGCCAAGCCGGGGGTCAGCCCCAGCATTTT
>TRBV19|NA|TRBJ1-6|TRBD1
CASRSGTGGYNSPLHF
TGTGCCAGTAGGAGCGGGACAGGGGGCTATAATTCACCCCTCCACTTT
>TRBV19|few|TRBJ2-1|NA
CASSLDGMNSYNEQFF
TGTGCCAGTAGTTTGGACGGGATGAACTCCTACAATGAGCAGTTCTTC
>TRBV28|NA|TRBJ2-7|TRBD2
CASSYPAGGTDEQYF
TGTGCCAGCAGTTACCCAGCGGGAGGGACGGACGAGCAGTACTTC
>TRBV7-9|NA|TRBJ2-1|NA
CASSRGEGDNEQFF
TGTGCCAGCAGCCGGGGTGAGGGTGACAATGAGCAGTTCTTC
>TRBV6-6|NA|TRBJ2-1|NA
CASSYGAGASYNEQFF
TGTGCCAGCAGTTACGGAGCAGGGGCTTCCTACAATGAGCAGTTCTTC
>TRBV6-1|NA|TRBJ2-7|NA
CASSEGHSYEQYF
TGTGCCAGCAGTGAAGGACACTCCTACGAGCAGTACTTC
>TRBV19|NA|TRBJ2-1|TRBD2
CASRGGTSGKNEQFF
TGTGCCAGTAGGGGGGGGACTAGCGGGAAAAATGAGCAGTTCTTC
>TRBV3-1/TRBV3-2|NA|TRBJ2-3|NA
CASSRGTSGTDTQYF
TGTGCCAGCAGCCGAGGGACTTCTGGCACAGATACGCAGTATTTT